This T cell receptor (beta chain) was obtained from a study of blood T cell repertoires in COVID-19 (dated by TCRdb to about 2020). As for the study more broadly: Collaborator samples came from the United States, Italy and Spain and covered acute and convalescent phases of COVID-19. The repertoires were made available in a free public database intended to serve as a resource for research on the immune response to SARS-CoV-2. The prospective study material was composed of cDNA or gDNA derived from T cells, B-cell-depleted T cells, or PBMCs. Nearly every sample came with metadata listing a de-identified subject ID, COVID-19 status, age in years and sex. Samples came from the ongoing ImmuneRACE study (first 160 participants) plus 1,254 subjects from 6 global collaborators. Deeply sampled blood TCRbeta repertoires from subjects exposed to, actively infected with, or recovered from COVID-19 were included in the dataset. Where available, HLA class I and class II types were obtained from metadata supplied by the sample provider rather than from assay-based typing. The paper as a whole reports these results and caveats: The amount of clinical and demographic metadata varied by source and participant and was provided uncurated.

As for this clone: The antigen this receptor binds is unknown. Base qualities are not at hand, and no much larger clone is one base apart.

In the prospective study, participants were roughly 18 to 95 years old, resided in about two dozen geographic areas of the United States, and were enrolled through a virtual design. To assign participants to cohorts, the prospective study relied on clinical history that participants themselves reported in a screening survey and a study questionnaire. Exposed participants were defined as having been in contact with someone with a PCR-confirmed or clinician-diagnosed COVID-19 case within 2 weeks of study entry. In the prospective study, mobile phlebotomists collected whole blood, serum and a nasopharyngeal or oropharyngeal swab from each participant. Over a roughly two-month period, participants in the prospective study had the option of providing additional blood draws and questionnaires. Before DNA extraction, blood samples from the prospective study were shipped at room temperature or frozen.

TCRbeta CDR3 regions were amplified from genomic DNA by means of the immunoSEQ Assay, a bias-controlled multiplex PCR. Turning to the authors' computational methods: The number of nucleated cells in each sample was estimated by amplification of reference gene primers within the assay. To quantify the absolute abundance of each unique TCRbeta CDR3 rearrangement, sequence reads were collapsed and filtered. Productive Simpson clonality was computed per sample as the square root of Simpson's diversity index over productive rearrangements. The table was pulled from immuneACCESS by TCRdb, which kept in-frame rearrangements only. Such tables lose some clones; where checked, under half of the loss comes from unresolved V genes, and the rest has no known cause. From that table come the V and J calls and clone size; the DNA was used to work out D and trimming. This sample holds 200,000 to 250,000 clones; 88% were observed only once. The ten largest clones add up to 3.7% of the sample.

CDR1 and CDR2 are drawn from the germline V gene (reference sequence): LGHDT, YNNKEL. The germline V and J ends show losses of 1 base and 3 bases respectively, and no gene match explains 9 bases of the junction. Counted from cysteine to phenylalanine, this CDR3 has 17 amino acids. The CDR3 DNA has 51 bases and is translated from base 1. The chain is encoded by TRBV3-1 (or the pseudogene TRBV3-2) joined to TRBJ2-1; the central 7 bases match TRBD2. The TCR originated in a woman aged 25-40 years who had been exposed to COVID-19. Sequenced: PBMCs or T cells enriched from blood (not recorded which). The nucleotides read TGTGCCAGCAGCCAAGGTCTAGCGGAGCAGCGCTACAATGAGCAGTTCTTC. Its translation reads: CASSQGLAEQRYNEQFF.